A selection of T cell receptor beta chains follows, all from one sample in a study of blood T cell repertoires in COVID-19. The repertoire was sequenced with immunoSEQ multiplex PCR; TCRdb's copy has only in-frame clones and lacks some. The sample shows approximately 97,000 clones, around 82% of them seen only once. The sample taken for sequencing was peripheral blood. The receptors derive from a human donor in a cohort sampled during active COVID-19. Both conserved end residues are trimmed from each CDR3.

>TRBV27|TRBJ2-1
ASSLWSGVNEQF
>TRBV7-9|TRBJ1-1
ASSSGTGGHTEAF
>TRBV9|TRBJ1-6
ASSLLDRNNSPLH
>TRBV4-1|TRBJ1-2
ASSQSGQGFYGYT
>TRBV2|TRBJ1-2
ASRPDRGDGYT
>TRBV7-3|TRBJ2-1
ASSERLAGVSEQF
>TRBV6-5|TRBJ1-5
ASSPHGGGNQPQH
>TRBV12-3/TRBV12-4|TRBJ1-1
ASSSQGYTEAF
>TRBV7-6|TRBJ1-3
ASSLEGGPDREKVDGNTIY
>TRBV14|TRBJ2-7
ASSQAKDMAYEQY
>TRBV5-5|TRBJ1-2
ASSPGGGVNYGYT
>TRBV5-4|TRBJ1-1
ASSLDQGGRSAF
>TRBV5-4|TRBJ2-5
ASSSPGLAGVYQETQY
>TRBV19|TRBJ2-2
ASSLSGSGRTGELF
>TRBV7-2|TRBJ1-4
ASSLAGMGREKLF
>TRBV4-3|TRBJ1-5
ASSQGRGYGQPQH
>TRBV6-5|TRBJ2-1
ASGTVANEQF
>TRBV7-2|TRBJ1-4
ASSYDPQGEKLF
>TRBV10-3|TRBJ1-3
AISRPQGARNTIY
>TRBV7-3|TRBJ2-1
ASSLNGGVYNEQF
>TRBV4-1|TRBJ2-1
ASSQEALAVSSYNEQF
>TRBV7-8|TRBJ2-1
ASSLATGRPYNEQF
>TRBV7-3|TRBJ2-7
ASRPGQY